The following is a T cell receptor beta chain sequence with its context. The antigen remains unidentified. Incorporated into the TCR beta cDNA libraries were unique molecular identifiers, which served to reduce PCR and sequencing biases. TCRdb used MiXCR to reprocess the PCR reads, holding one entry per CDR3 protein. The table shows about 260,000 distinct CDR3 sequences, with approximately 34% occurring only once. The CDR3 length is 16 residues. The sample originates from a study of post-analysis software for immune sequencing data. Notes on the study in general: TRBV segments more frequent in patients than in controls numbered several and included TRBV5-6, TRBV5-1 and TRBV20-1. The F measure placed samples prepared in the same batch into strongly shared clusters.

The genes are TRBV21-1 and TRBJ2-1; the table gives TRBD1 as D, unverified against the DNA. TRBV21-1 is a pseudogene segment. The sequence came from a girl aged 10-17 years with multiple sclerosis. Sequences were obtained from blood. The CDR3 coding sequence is TGTGCCAGCAGCAAAGAAAAGGACAGGGGGTTAGATGAGCAGTTCTTC. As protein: CASSKEKDRGLDEQFF.